The text below deals with one TCR beta chain. Its antigen is unidentified. This entry belongs to a study of CD8+CD57+ T cells in acquired aplastic anemia. Overall study: The sorted CD4+ and CD8+ cells yielded an average about 3.5 ug of DNA. An average of roughly 10 million reads for CD4+ cells was obtained from healthy donors.

Profiles of TCR beta VDJ and CDR3 were generated from a genomic DNA template. MiXCR, applied by TCRdb to the reads, yields one record per CDR3 protein. The table includes around 190,000 distinct CDR3 sequences, about half detected once. Germline V CDR1 and CDR2: LNHDA, SQIVND (reference sequence). This CDR3 region has 14 residues. V was cut by 9 bases and J by 4 bases, with 13 bases left in between. Study-level results: Patients and controls were found to share over 25 CD8+ CDR3 sequences. Levels of CD8+ Simpson's diversity were not significantly distinct in patients versus controls.

This rearrangement joins TRBV19 to TRBJ2-6; D gene uncertain. Sequencing input: sorted CD4+, CD8+, or CD8+CD57+ T cells (not recorded which) from PBMCs. This receptor was identified in a human donor in good health, serving as a control. CDR3: CASSPGLGANVLTF. CDR3 nucleotides: TGTGCCAGCAGCCCCGGGTTGGGGGCCAACGTCCTGACTTTC.